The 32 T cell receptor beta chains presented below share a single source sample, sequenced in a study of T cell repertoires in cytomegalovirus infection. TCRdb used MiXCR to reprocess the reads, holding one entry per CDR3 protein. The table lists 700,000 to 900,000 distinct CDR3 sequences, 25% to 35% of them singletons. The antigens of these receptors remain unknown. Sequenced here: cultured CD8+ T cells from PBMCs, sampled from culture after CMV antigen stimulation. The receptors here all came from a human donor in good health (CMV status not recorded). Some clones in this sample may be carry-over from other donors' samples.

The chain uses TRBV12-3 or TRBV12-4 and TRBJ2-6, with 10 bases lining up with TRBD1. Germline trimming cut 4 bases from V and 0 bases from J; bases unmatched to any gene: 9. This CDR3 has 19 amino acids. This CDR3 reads CASSSTRDRGISGANVLTF. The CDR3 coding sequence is TGTGCCAGCAGTTCAACCCGGGACAGGGGAATCTCTGGGGCCAACGTCCTGACTTTC.

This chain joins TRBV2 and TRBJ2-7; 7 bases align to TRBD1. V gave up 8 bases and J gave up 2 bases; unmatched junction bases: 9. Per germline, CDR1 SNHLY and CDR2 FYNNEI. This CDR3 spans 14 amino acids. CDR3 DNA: TGTGCCAGCCTTAGGGGGACAGCGGCCTACGAGCAGTACTTC. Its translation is CASLRGTAAYEQYF.

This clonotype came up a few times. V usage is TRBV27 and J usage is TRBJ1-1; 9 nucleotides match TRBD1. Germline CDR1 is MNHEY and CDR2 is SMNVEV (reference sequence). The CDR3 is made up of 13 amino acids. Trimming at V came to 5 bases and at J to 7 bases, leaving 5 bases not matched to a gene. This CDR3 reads CASSIGTGIEAFF. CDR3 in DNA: TGTGCCAGCAGTATCGGGACAGGGATTGAAGCTTTCTTT.

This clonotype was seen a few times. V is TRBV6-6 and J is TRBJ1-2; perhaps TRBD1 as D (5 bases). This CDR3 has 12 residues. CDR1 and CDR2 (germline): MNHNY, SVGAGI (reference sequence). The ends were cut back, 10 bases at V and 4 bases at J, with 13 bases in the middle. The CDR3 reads CATSGGGYGYTF. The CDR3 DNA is TGTGCCACCTCGGGGGGGGGCTATGGCTACACCTTC.

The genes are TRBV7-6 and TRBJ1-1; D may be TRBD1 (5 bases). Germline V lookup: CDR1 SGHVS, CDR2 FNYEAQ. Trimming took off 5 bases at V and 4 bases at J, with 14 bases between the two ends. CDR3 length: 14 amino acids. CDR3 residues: CASSHSRQFTEAFF. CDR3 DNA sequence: TGTGCCAGCAGCCACTCTAGACAGTTCACTGAAGCTTTCTTT. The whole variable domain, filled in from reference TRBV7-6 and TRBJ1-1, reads GAGVSQSPRYKVTKRGQDVALRCDPISGHVSLYWYRQALGQGPEFLTYFNYEAQQDKSGLPNDRFSAERPEGSISTLTIQRTEQRDSAMYRCASSHSRQFTEAFFGQGTRLTVV.

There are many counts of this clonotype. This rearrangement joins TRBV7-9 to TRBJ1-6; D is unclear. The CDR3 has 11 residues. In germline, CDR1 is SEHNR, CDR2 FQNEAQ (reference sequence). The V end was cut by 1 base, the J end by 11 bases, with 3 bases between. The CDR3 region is CASSLGPPLHF. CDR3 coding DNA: TGTGCCAGCAGCTTAGGGCCACCCCTCCACTTT. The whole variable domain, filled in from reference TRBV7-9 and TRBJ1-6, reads DTGVSQNPRHKITKRGQNVTFRCDPISEHNRLYWYRQTLGQGPEFLTYFQNEAQLEKSRLLSDRFSAERPKGSFSTLEIQRTEQGDSAMYLCASSLGPPLHFGNGTRLTVT.

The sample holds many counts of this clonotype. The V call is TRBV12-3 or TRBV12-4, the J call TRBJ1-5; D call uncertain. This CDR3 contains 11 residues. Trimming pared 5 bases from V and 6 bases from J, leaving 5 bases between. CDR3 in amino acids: CASSDGQPQHF. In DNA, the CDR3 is TGTGCCAGCAGTGATGGTCAGCCCCAGCATTTT.

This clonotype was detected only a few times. Written as DNA, the CDR3 is TGCGCCAGCAGCCTAGACTTAAAGGACACTGAAGCTTTCTTT. Protein: CASSLDLKDTEAFF. This sequence joins TRBV4-1 and TRBJ1-1; D is unclear. CDR1 MGHRA and CDR2 YSYEKL come from the germline V gene. V lost 4 bases and J lost 3, with 12 bases in between. This CDR3 is built from 14 residues.

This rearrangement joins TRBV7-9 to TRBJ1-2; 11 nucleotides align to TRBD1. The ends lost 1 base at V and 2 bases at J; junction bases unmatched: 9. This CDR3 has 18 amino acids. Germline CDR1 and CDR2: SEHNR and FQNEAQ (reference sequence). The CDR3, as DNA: TGTGCCAGCAGCTTAGGGCGCGGGACAGGGGGGCGAAACTATGGCTACACCTTC. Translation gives CASSLGRGTGGRNYGYTF.

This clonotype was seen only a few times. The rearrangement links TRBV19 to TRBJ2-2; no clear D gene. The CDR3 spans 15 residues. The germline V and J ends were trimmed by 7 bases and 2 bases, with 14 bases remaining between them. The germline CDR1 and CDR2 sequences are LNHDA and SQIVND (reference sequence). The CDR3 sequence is CASTPLLTNTGELFF. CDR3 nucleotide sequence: TGTGCCAGTACCCCTCTATTGACAAACACCGGGGAGCTGTTTTTT. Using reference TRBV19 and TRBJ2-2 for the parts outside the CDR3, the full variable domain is DGGITQSPKYLFRKEGQNVTLSCEQNLNHDAMYWYRQDPGQGLRLIYYSQIVNDFQKGDIAEGYSVSREKKESFPLTVTSAQKNPTAFYLCASTPLLTNTGELFFGEGSRLTVL.

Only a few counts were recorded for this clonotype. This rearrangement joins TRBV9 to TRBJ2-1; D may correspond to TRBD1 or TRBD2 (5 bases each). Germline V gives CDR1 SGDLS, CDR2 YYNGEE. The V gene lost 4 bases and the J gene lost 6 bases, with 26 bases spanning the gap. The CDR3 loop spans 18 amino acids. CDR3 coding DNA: TGTGCCAGCAGCATCACCGGGGCCCTCATTTCCCCCTCCAATGAGCAGTTCTTC. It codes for CASSITGALISPSNEQFF.

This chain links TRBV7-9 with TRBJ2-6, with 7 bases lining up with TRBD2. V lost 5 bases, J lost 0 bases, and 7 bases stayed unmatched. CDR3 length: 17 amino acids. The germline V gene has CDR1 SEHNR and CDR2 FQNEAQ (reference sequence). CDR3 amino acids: CASSHVTGGSGANVLTF. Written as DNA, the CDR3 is TGTGCCAGCAGCCATGTAACGGGGGGCTCTGGGGCCAACGTCCTGACTTTC.

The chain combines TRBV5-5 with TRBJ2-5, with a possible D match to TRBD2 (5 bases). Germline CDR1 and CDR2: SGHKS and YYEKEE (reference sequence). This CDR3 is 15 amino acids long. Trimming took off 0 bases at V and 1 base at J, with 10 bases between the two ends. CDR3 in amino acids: CASSLAGTSQETQYF. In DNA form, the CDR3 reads TGTGCCAGCAGCTTGGCCGGCACTAGCCAAGAGACCCAGTACTTC.

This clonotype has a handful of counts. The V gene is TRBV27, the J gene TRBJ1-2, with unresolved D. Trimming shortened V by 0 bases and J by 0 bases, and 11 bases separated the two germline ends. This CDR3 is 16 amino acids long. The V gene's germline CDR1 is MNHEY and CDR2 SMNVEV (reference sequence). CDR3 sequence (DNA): TGTGCCAGCAGTTTATCGTCAGGAGAAGCTAACTATGGCTACACCTTC. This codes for CASSLSSGEANYGYTF.

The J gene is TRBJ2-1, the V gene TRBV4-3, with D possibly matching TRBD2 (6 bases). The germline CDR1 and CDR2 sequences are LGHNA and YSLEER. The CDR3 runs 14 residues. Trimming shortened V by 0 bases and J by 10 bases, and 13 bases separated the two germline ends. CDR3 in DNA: TGCGCCAGCAGCCAAGATAGGGTGCGGGAAGAGCAGTTCTTC. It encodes CASSQDRVREEQFF.

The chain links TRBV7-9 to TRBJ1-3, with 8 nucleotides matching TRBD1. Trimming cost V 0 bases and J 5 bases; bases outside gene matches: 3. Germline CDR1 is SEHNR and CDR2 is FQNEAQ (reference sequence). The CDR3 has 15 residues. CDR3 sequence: CASSLAQGARNTIYF. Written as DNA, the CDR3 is TGTGCCAGCAGCTTAGCGCAGGGGGCTCGAAACACCATATATTTT.

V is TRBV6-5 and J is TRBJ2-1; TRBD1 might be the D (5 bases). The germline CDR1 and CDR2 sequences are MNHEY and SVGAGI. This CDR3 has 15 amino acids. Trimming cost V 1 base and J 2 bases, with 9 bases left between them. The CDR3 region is CASSYYQGTYNEQFF. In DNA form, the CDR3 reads TGTGCCAGCAGTTACTACCAGGGAACCTACAATGAGCAGTTCTTC.

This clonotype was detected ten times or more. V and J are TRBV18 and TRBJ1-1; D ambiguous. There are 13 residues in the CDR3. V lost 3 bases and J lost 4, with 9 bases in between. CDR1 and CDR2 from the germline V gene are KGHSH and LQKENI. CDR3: CASSPYDGTEAFF. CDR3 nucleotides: TGTGCCAGCTCACCGTACGACGGCACTGAAGCTTTCTTT.

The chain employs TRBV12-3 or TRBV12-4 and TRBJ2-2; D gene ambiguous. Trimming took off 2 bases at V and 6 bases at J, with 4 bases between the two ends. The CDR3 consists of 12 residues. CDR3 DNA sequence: TGTGCCAGCAGTTTAAACCCCGGGGAGCTGTTTTTT. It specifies CASSLNPGELFF.

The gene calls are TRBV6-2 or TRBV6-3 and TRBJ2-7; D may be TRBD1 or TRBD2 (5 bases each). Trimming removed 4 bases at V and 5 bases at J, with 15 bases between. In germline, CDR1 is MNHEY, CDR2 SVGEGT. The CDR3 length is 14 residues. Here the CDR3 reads CASSSGTKRHEQYV. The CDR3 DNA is TGTGCCAGCAGTTCCGGGACGAAACGCCACGAGCAGTACGTC.

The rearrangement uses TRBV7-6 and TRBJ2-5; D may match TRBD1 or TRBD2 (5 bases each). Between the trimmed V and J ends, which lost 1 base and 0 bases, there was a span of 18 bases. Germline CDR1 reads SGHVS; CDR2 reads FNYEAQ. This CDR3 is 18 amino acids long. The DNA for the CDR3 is TGTGCCAGCAGCTTAGGGGCGGTTGGGGGACCCTACCAAGAGACCCAGTACTTC. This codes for CASSLGAVGGPYQETQYF.

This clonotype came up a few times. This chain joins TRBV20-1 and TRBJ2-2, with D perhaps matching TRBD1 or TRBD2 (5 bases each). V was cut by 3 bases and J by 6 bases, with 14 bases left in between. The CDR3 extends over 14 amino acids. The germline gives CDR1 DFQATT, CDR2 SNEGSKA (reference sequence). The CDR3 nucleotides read TGCAGTGCTAGCGGACCGAGAGGGGCCGGGGAGCTGTTTTTT. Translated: CSASGPRGAGELFF.

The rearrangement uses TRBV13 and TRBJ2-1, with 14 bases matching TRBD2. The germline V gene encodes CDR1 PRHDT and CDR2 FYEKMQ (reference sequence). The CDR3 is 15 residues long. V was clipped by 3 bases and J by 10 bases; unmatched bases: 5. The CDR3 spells CASSFLGLAGGEQFF. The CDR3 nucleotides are TGTGCCAGCAGCTTCCTTGGACTAGCGGGGGGCGAGCAGTTCTTC. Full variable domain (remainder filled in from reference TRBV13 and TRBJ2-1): AAGVIQSPRHLIKEKRETATLKCYPIPRHDTVYWYQQGPGQDPQFLISFYEKMQSDKGSIPDRFSAQQFSDYHSELNMSSLELGDSALYFCASSFLGLAGGEQFFGPGTRLTVL.

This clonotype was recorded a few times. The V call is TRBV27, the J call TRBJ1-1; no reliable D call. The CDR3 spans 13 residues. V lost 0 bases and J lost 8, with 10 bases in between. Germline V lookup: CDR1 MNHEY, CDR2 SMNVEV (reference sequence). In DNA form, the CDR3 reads TGTGCCAGCAGTTTATCTTTCGGCGGAGAAGCTTTCTTT. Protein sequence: CASSLSFGGEAFF.

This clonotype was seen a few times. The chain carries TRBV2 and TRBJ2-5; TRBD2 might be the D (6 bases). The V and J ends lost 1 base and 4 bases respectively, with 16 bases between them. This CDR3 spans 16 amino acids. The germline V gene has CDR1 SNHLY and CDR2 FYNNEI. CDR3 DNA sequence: TGTGCCAGCAGTGAAGGGAGCTTGGAGGGAGGAGAGACCCAGTACTTC. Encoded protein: CASSEGSLEGGETQYF.

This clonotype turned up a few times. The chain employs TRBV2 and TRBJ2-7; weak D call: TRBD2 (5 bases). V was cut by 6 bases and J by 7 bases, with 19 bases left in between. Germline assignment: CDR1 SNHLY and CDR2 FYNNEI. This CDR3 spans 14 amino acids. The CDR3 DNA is TGTGCCAGCAGGGGGATTGGCAGCGGCCCTGAGCAGTACTTC. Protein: CASRGIGSGPEQYF.

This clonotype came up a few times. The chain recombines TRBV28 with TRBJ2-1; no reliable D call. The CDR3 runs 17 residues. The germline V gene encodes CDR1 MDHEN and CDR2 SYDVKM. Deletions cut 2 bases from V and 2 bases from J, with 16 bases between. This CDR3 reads CASSLTIADDTYNEQFF. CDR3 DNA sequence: TGTGCCAGCAGTTTAACCATTGCCGACGACACCTACAATGAGCAGTTCTTC.

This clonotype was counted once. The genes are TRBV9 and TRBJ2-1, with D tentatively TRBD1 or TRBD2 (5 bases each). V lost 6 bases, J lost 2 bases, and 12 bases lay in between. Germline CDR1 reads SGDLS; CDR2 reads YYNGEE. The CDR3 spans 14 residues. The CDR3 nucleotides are TGTGCCAGCAATGGGGGTAACCCCTACAATGAGCAGTTCTTC. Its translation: CASNGGNPYNEQFF.

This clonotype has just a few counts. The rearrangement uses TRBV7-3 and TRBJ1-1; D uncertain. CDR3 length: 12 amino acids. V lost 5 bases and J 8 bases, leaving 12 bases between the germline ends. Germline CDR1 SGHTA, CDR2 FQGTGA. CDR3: CASSPDSGEAFF. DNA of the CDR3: TGTGCCAGCAGCCCGGACTCGGGCGAAGCTTTCTTT.

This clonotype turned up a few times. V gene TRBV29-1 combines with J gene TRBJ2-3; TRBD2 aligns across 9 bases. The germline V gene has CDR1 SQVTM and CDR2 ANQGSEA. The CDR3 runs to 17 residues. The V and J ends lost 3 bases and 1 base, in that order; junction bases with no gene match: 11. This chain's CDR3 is CSVDTPLAGVGTDTQYF. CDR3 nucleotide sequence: TGCAGCGTTGACACTCCACTAGCGGGTGTGGGCACAGATACGCAGTATTTT.

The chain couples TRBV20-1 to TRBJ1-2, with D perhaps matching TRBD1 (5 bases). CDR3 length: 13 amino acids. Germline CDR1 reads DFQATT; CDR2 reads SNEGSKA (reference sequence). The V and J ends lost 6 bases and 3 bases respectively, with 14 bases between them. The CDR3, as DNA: TGCAGTGCCAGTGGGGCCGGGGACTATGGCTACACCTTC. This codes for CSASGAGDYGYTF.

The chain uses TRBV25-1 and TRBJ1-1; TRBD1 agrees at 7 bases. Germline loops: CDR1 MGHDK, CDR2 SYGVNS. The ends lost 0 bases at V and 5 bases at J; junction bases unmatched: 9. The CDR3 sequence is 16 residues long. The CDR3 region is CASSEYITGDGTEAFF. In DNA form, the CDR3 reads TGTGCCAGCAGTGAATATATAACAGGGGACGGAACTGAAGCTTTCTTT.